These 24 T cell receptor beta chains were all obtained from the same sample, sequenced in a study of T cells in tuberculosis. This table comes from immunoSEQ multiplex PCR, and its TCRdb copy is limited to in-frame clones, with some not included. The sample carries about 88,000 clones, roughly 93% recorded once. Sorting used thawed, overnight-rested PBMC stained with anti-CD3, a viability dye and GMM-loaded CD1B tetramer. The lipid loaded on the CD1B tetramers was C32 glucose monomycolate from Rhodococcus equi. The sample was CD1b-GMM tetramer-negative cells sorted from PBMCs. These receptors all stem from an adult woman with latent tuberculosis.

V is TRBV6-1 and J is TRBJ1-5, with D unclear. This CDR3 spans 13 amino acids. Deletions cut 5 bases from V and 7 bases from J, with 12 bases between. CDR1 and CDR2 (germline): MNHNS, SASEGT. The CDR3 DNA sequence: TGTGCCAGCAGTACAAGAACCCTCCAGCCCCAGCATTTT. It yields the protein CASSTRTLQPQHF.

The V gene is TRBV11-2, the J gene TRBJ1-2, with TRBD1 matching 8 bases. There are 16 residues in the CDR3. With 5 bases clipped from V and 0 bases from J, the junction kept 8 bases outside the gene matches. The V gene's germline CDR1 is SGHAT and CDR2 FQNNGV. The CDR3 sequence is CASSGQGQESNYGYTF. CDR3 nucleotides: TGTGCCAGCAGCGGGCAGGGACAGGAGTCTAACTATGGCTACACCTTC.

This chain connects TRBV21-1 to TRBJ2-3; the table assigns TRBD1, which was not confirmed against the DNA. TRBV21-1 represents a pseudogene. CDR3 size: 13 residues. The CDR3 loop is CASSYRLSGGKYF. The DNA of the CDR3 is TGTGCCAGCAGCTATAGACTGTCAGGGGGGAAGTATTTT.

The chain has TRBV7-2 and TRBJ2-1; D might be TRBD1 (5 bases). The CDR3 totals 14 residues. Trimming took off 5 bases at V and 9 bases at J, with 17 bases between the two ends. CDR1 is SGHTA and CDR2 is FQGNSA in the germline V gene. The CDR3 here is CASSTQITGGEQFF. For the CDR3, the DNA is TGTGCCAGCAGCACTCAAATTACAGGCGGTGAGCAGTTCTTC.

Here the CDR3 DNA reads TGTGCCAGTAGTAGGAGCGGGGGGGCTTCAGATACGCAGTATTTT. Protein product: CASSRSGGASDTQYF. The chain joins TRBV19 to TRBJ2-3, with 10 positions matching TRBD2. CDR1 LNHDA and CDR2 SQIVND come from the germline V gene (reference sequence). The J segment lost 4 bases and the V segment lost 4 bases, leaving 5 bases of the junction unmatched. CDR3 length: 15 residues.

The V and J genes are TRBV4-3 and TRBJ1-4, with 11 bases aligning to TRBD1. Germline-derived CDR1 and CDR2 are LGHNA and YSLEER. V dropped 4 bases and J dropped 5; count of bases not matched to a gene: 9. The CDR3 consists of 17 residues. The CDR3 region has the DNA TGCGCCAGCAGCCCCTTGGGACAGGGGGGTCGAAATGAAAAACTGTTTTTT. Protein: CASSPLGQGGRNEKLFF.

The chain uses TRBV2 and TRBJ2-2; D is perhaps TRBD2 (5 bases). V was cut by 7 bases and J by 4 bases, with 19 bases left in between. Germline lookup yields CDR1 SNHLY and CDR2 FYNNEI. The CDR3 is 16 amino acids. The CDR3 sequence: CASTTATGFVTGELFF. The CDR3 DNA reads TGTGCCAGCACCACCGCGACGGGGTTTGTCACCGGGGAGCTGTTTTTT. Full variable domain (outside the CDR3, taken from reference TRBV2 and TRBJ2-2): EPEVTQTPSHQVTQMGQEVILRCVPISNHLYFYWYRQILGQKVEFLVSFYNNEISEKSEIFDDQFSVERPDGSNFTLKIRSTKLEDSAMYFCASTTATGFVTGELFFGEGSRLTVL.

The V gene is TRBV27, the J gene TRBJ1-2, with D hard to call. Germline CDR1 and CDR2: MNHEY and SMNVEV (reference sequence). V lost 4 bases, J lost 4 bases, and 10 bases lay in between. This CDR3 has 13 amino acids. As DNA, the CDR3 is TGTGCCAGCAGTTCGTCCGCGGGCTATGGCTACACCTTC. Amino acid sequence: CASSSSAGYGYTF.

V is TRBV7-9 and J is TRBJ1-4; tentatively, D is TRBD1 (5 bases). The germline gives CDR1 SEHNR, CDR2 FQNEAQ (reference sequence). Trimming stripped 5 bases from V and 0 bases from J, with 16 bases between. There are 17 residues in the CDR3. CDR3 amino acids: CASSPPTASTTNEKLFF. The CDR3 region has the DNA TGTGCCAGCAGCCCCCCGACAGCCTCGACAACTAATGAAAAACTGTTTTTT.

The rearrangement uses TRBV4-2 and TRBJ2-2; TRBD1 aligns across 11 bases. This CDR3 is built from 17 residues. The V gene's germline CDR1 is LGHNA and CDR2 YNFKEQ. Trimming took 3 bases from V and 7 from J; bases not matched to a gene: 10. This CDR3 is CASSQQLGQGGGGELFF. CDR3 sequence (DNA): TGTGCCAGCAGCCAGCAATTGGGACAGGGGGGCGGCGGGGAGCTGTTTTTT.

The J gene is TRBJ2-7, the V gene TRBV2, with D perhaps matching TRBD2 (5 bases). Trimming pared 3 bases from V and 6 bases from J, leaving 12 bases between. This CDR3 comprises 13 residues. Germline V gene lookup returns CDR1 SNHLY and CDR2 FYNNEI. The CDR3 reads CASSEAGVLEQYF. DNA of the CDR3: TGTGCCAGCAGTGAGGCCGGGGTCCTCGAGCAGTACTTC.

This clone showed up just once. The V and J genes are TRBV19 and TRBJ2-2; 9 bases match TRBD1. CDR1 LNHDA and CDR2 SQIVND come from the germline V gene (reference sequence). The V and J ends lost 4 bases and 0 bases, in that order; junction bases with no gene match: 9. The CDR3 consists of 18 residues. CDR3 loop: CASSTDHRGRTNTGELFF. The CDR3 DNA is TGTGCCAGTAGTACCGACCACAGGGGGCGAACGAACACCGGGGAGCTGTTTTTT.

V gene TRBV5-1 combines with J gene TRBJ2-2; possible D gene TRBD2, 6 bases. Deletions cut 0 bases from V and 4 bases from J, with 10 bases between. Germline V CDR1 and CDR2: SGHRS, YFSETQ. This CDR3 is 15 amino acids long. The CDR3, as DNA: TGCGCCAGCAGCTTGGGGGGAGCGGGCACCGGGGAGCTGTTTTTT. This encodes CASSLGGAGTGELFF.

This clone was recorded a few times. The rearrangement uses TRBV7-2 and TRBJ2-1; 10 nucleotides line up with TRBD1. The CDR3 loop spans 14 amino acids. The junction had 5 bases not matched to a gene; V was cut back by 8 bases and J by 4 bases. The germline gives CDR1 SGHTA, CDR2 FQGNSA. The CDR3 is CASQRQGAYNEQFF. CDR3 bases: TGTGCCAGCCAACGACAGGGGGCTTACAATGAGCAGTTCTTC.

The CDR3 reads CASSLGLQGEETQYF. The CDR3 bases are TGTGCCAGCAGCTTAGGGCTTCAGGGGGAGGAGACCCAGTACTTC. V gene TRBV11-2 combines with J gene TRBJ2-5, with TRBD1 matching over 7 bases. The trim removed 1 base at V and 5 bases at J, leaving 7 bases unmatched. This CDR3 has 15 amino acids. Germline V CDR1 and CDR2: SGHAT, FQNNGV.

The gene calls are TRBV6-6 and TRBJ2-3; D is perhaps TRBD1 (6 bases). With 0 bases removed from V and 2 bases from J, the gap between germline ends came to 9 bases. Germline V lookup: CDR1 MNHNY, CDR2 SVGAGI (reference sequence). CDR3 length: 15 amino acids. The CDR3: CASSYSQGFTDTQYF. CDR3 DNA sequence: TGTGCCAGCAGTTACTCGCAGGGGTTCACAGATACGCAGTATTTT.

The chain recombines TRBV7-2 with TRBJ2-2; maybe TRBD1 (6 bases). Trimming left V 3 bases short and J 4 bases short, with 12 bases between. From germline, CDR1 is SGHTA and CDR2 FQGNSA. The CDR3 spans 15 residues. CDR3 residues: CASSLSGQPTGELFF. CDR3 nucleotide sequence: TGTGCCAGCAGCTTGTCTGGACAGCCCACCGGGGAGCTGTTTTTT.

The chain employs TRBV7-3 and TRBJ2-3; D is possibly TRBD2 (6 bases). Germline V lookup: CDR1 SGHTA, CDR2 FQGTGA. Trimming pared 2 bases from V and 6 bases from J, leaving 15 bases between. The CDR3 runs to 15 residues. The CDR3 here is CASSLRGTSFDTQYF. Here the CDR3 DNA reads TGTGCCAGCAGCTTACGGGGGACCTCTTTCGATACGCAGTATTTT.

The V and J genes are TRBV6-1 and TRBJ2-7; D may be TRBD2 (5 bases). V was shortened by 7 bases and J by 3 bases, with 16 bases between the two germline ends. This CDR3 is built from 14 residues. Germline loops: CDR1 MNHNS, CDR2 SASEGT. Written as DNA, the CDR3 is TGTGCCAGCACCGGGTGGAGGACCGACTACGAGCAGTACTTC. Translating it yields CASTGWRTDYEQYF.

The chain is built from TRBV11-2 and TRBJ2-3, with 10 bases lining up with TRBD2. The ends lost 0 bases at V and 2 bases at J; junction bases unmatched: 8. Per germline, CDR1 SGHAT and CDR2 FQNNGV. The CDR3 has 18 residues. The CDR3 sequence is CASSLEVAGGRSTDTQYF. CDR3 DNA: TGTGCCAGCAGCTTAGAAGTAGCGGGGGGCCGCTCCACAGATACGCAGTATTTT.

The V gene is TRBV10-2, the J gene TRBJ1-2; D remains ambiguous. This CDR3 has 12 amino acids. Trimming shortened V by 2 bases and J by 3 bases, and 4 bases separated the two germline ends. The germline CDR1 and CDR2 sequences are WSHSY and SAAADI. In nucleotides, the CDR3 is TGCGCCAGCAGTGAGGCGTACTATGGCTACACCTTC. As protein: CASSEAYYGYTF.

V and J are TRBV7-3 and TRBJ2-3; 10 nucleotides align to TRBD2. The trim removed 5 bases at V and 3 bases at J, leaving 11 bases unmatched. Germline CDR1 SGHTA, CDR2 FQGTGA. This CDR3 is built from 17 residues. CDR3 in amino acids: CASSPSSGGALTDTQYF. In DNA, the CDR3 is TGTGCCAGCAGCCCGTCCAGCGGGGGGGCTTTGACAGATACGCAGTATTTT.

The V call is TRBV9, the J call TRBJ1-1, with D possibly being TRBD1 (6 bases). From germline, CDR1 is SGDLS and CDR2 YYNGEE. V was shortened by 0 bases and J by 4 bases, with 13 bases between the two germline ends. CDR3 length: 15 residues. The chain's CDR3 is CASSVGQGTTTEAFF. CDR3 nucleotide sequence: TGTGCCAGCAGCGTAGGGCAGGGGACAACCACTGAAGCTTTCTTT.

J is TRBJ1-1 and V is TRBV15; 10 bases line up with TRBD1. Germline lookup yields CDR1 LNHNV and CDR2 YYDKDF (reference sequence). This CDR3 spans 14 amino acids. Losses at the gene ends were 4 bases for V and 5 bases for J; bases not matched to a gene: 4. The CDR3 is CATSTRTGGTEAFF. CDR3 coding DNA: TGTGCCACCAGCACCCGGACAGGGGGGACTGAAGCTTTCTTT.